Below are 9 T cell receptor beta chains sequenced from a single sample in a study of blood T cells in healthy people across ages. Then a second PCR, running about 7 to 11 cycles, was carried out with a sample-barcoded 5' primer and a J-beta primer mix. From the 5' RACE reads, TCRdb called clonotypes with MiXCR, one entry per CDR3 protein. The sample shows 920,000 or so distinct CDR3 sequences, under 55% of them seen only once. Material for sequencing was blood. The source of these receptors is a woman aged 60-70 years in good health.

With respect to this clonotype: A much larger clone lies a single base off, so this may be a read error. V is TRBV5-1 and J is TRBJ2-5; no reliable D call. The CDR3 has 12 amino acids. Looked up from germline, CDR1 is SGHRS and CDR2 is YFSETQ. Trimming stripped 6 bases from V and 5 bases from J, with 11 bases between. The CDR3 DNA sequence: TGCGCCAGCATCTTTGGATCTGAGACCCAGTACTTC. It is translated as CASIFGSETQYF.

The chain has TRBV12-5 and TRBJ1-5, with D possibly matching TRBD1 (5 bases). The V and J ends lost 2 bases and 7 bases respectively, with 15 bases between them. From germline, CDR1 is LGHNT and CDR2 FRNRAP. This CDR3 is built from 15 residues. CDR3 sequence: CASGLRQGFNQPQHF. CDR3 nucleotides: TGTGCTAGTGGTTTGAGGCAGGGTTTTAACCAGCCCCAGCATTTT.

This rearrangement joins TRBV3-1 to TRBJ2-1; D ambiguous. The CDR3 runs 16 residues. V shed 4 bases and J shed 5 bases, with 18 bases lying between them. Germline V gives CDR1 LGHDT, CDR2 YNNKEL (reference sequence). DNA for the CDR3: TGTGCCAGCAGCCCCCTCGACCAGCTGCAAAACAATGAGCAGTTCTTC. Amino acids: CASSPLDQLQNNEQFF.

This clonotype has more than one count but fewer than ten. The chain links TRBV12-3 or TRBV12-4 to TRBJ2-3; D is undetermined. The CDR3 has 14 amino acids. V shed 2 bases and J shed 2 bases, with 8 bases lying between them. The CDR3 DNA follows: TGTGCCAGCAGTTTATCTCAGGACACAGATACGCAGTATTTT. Translated: CASSLSQDTDTQYF.

The rearrangement uses TRBV20-1 and TRBJ2-4; a weak D match, TRBD1 (6 bases). Germline assignment: CDR1 DFQATT and CDR2 SNEGSKA (reference sequence). This CDR3 has 15 amino acids. Trimming removed 2 bases from V and 3 bases from J, with 14 bases in between. The DNA of the CDR3 is TGCAGTGCTAGACCTGACAGGAGAAACAAAAACATTCAGTACTTC. Protein: CSARPDRRNKNIQYF.

The chain links TRBV28 to TRBJ1-1; D possibly corresponds to TRBD1 (5 bases). The CDR3 runs to 14 residues. The V and J ends lost 7 bases and 1 base respectively, with 13 bases between them. The germline CDR1 and CDR2 sequences are MDHEN and SYDVKM. The CDR3 sequence is CASISGRRNTEAFF. DNA for the CDR3: TGTGCCAGCATCTCGGGACGTCGGAACACTGAAGCTTTCTTT. The full variable domain, completed using reference TRBV28 and TRBJ1-1, is DVKVTQSSRYLVKRTGEKVFLECVQDMDHENMFWYRQDPGLGLRLIYFSYDVKMKEKGDIPEGYSVSREKKERFSLILESASTNQTSMYLCASISGRRNTEAFFGQGTRLTVV.

The chain has TRBV12-3 or TRBV12-4 and TRBJ2-6; 7 bases align to TRBD1. J lost 2 bases, V lost 5 bases, and 6 bases had no gene match. The CDR3 is 16 amino acids. CDR3 nucleotide sequence: TGTGCCAGCAGTCCTATGACAGGGACTGGGGCCAACGTCCTGACTTTC. Its protein is CASSPMTGTGANVLTF.

This chain joins TRBV27 and TRBJ2-4; TRBD2 is a possible D gene (6 bases). The assigned J gene may be wrong: the sequence end matches TRBJ2-7 better. The CDR3 is 15 residues long. CDR1 is MNHEY and CDR2 is SMNVEV in the germline V gene (reference sequence). CDR3 loop: CASRGGRGRMYEQYF. The CDR3 DNA follows: TGTGCCAGCAGAGGCGGCCGTGGGAGGATGTACGAGCAGTACTTC.

This clonotype was counted between two and nine times. The chain links TRBV11-2 to TRBJ2-4; 9 bases align to TRBD2. The J call may be in error: the DNA end matches TRBJ2-7 better. CDR1 is SGHAT, CDR2 FQNNGV, per germline. This CDR3 is built from 15 residues. CDR3 in DNA: TGTGCCAGCAGCTTAGCAGGTAGCGGGAGCAACGAGCAGTACTTC. Its protein is CASSLAGSGSNEQYF.